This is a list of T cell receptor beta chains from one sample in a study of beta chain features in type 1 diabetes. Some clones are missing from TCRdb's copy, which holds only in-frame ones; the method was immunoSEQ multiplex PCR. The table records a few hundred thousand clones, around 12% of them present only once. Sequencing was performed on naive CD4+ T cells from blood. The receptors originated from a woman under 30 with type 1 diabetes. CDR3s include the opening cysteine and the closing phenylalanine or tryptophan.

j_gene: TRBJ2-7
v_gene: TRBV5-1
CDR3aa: CASSGTRWEQGVYEQYF

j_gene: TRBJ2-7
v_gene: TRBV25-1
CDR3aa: CASKGTGAYEQYF

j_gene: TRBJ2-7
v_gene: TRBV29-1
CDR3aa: CSVNQNRVSGYYEQYF

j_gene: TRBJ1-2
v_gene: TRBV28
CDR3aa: CATLGTSYGYTF

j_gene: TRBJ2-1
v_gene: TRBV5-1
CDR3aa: CASRGTASYNEQFF

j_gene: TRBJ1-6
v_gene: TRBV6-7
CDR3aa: CASSYLTAWTGNNSPLHF

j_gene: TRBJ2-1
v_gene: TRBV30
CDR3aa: CAWSTRDFQFF

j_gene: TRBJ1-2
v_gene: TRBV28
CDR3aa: CASSQRTVDGYTF

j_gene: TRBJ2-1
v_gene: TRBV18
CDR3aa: CASSRGSRDWEQFF

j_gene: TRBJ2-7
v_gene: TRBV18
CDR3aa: CASSPGTGGPYEQYF

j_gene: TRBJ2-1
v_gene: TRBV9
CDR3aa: CASSLGQGSYNEQFF

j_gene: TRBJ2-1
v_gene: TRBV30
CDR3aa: CAWNGRSYNEQFF

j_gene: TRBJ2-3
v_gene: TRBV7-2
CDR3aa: CASSLALTDTQYF

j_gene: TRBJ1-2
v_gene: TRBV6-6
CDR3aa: CASSSPLQGPYGYTF

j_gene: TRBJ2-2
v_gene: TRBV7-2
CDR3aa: CASSLGTHTGELFF

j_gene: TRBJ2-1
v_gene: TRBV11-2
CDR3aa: CASSLDLSGGPGQFF

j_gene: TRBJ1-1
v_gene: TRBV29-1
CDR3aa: CSALGQMNTEAFF

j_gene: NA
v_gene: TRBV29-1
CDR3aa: CSVEGRLAHEQYF

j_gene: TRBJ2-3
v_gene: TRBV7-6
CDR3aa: CASSLVAGRGTDTQYF

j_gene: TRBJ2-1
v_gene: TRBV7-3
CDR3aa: CASRGSGEQFF

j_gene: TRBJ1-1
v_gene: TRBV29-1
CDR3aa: CSAAARARRVGTEAFF

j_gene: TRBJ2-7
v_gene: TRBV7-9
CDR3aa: CASSLAPYEQYF

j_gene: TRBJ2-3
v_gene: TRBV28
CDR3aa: CASSSGQNTDTQYF

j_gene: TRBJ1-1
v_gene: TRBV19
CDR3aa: CASSGTPQRDTEAFF

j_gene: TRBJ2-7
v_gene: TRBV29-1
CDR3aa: CSVGTVEQYF

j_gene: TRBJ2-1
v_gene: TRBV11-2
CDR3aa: CASSSLQGNEQFF

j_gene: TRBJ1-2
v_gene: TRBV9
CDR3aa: CASSLKGAGYTF

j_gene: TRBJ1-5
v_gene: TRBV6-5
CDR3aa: CASSRGVGGNQPQHF